This entry features one TCR beta chain sequence. This clonotype was recorded at least ten times. What antigen it recognizes has not been identified. No much larger clone exists at a distance of one base, and base qualities are not known. Stable Graves' hyperthyroidism was defined as the absence of progression to ophthalmopathy over 18 months of follow-up. Hyperthyroidism patients were newly diagnosed, had a disease duration of under 2 months, and were aged 18 to 65 years. Patients with uncontrolled infections, other autoimmune diseases, pregnancy or lactation were excluded. Diagnoses were based on clinical symptoms, serum thyroxine and TRAb, thyroid ultrasound and orbital computed tomography. PBMCs were separated from roughly 10 ml of fresh peripheral blood using Ficoll-Paque density gradient centrifugation. Trizol reagent was used to extract total RNA, and RNA quality was then checked on an Agilent 2100 Bioanalyzer.

This sample is part of a study of T cells in Graves' hyperthyroidism and ophthalmopathy (dated by TCRdb to between 2018 and 2021). Study-level background: Peripheral blood samples were taken at initial diagnosis, before any treatment was given. A discovery cohort of about a hundred patients, fewer than 50 with Graves' ophthalmopathy and fewer than 65 with stable Graves' hyperthyroidism, was used to find distinguishing TCR V-J signatures. Prospective prediction of ophthalmopathy was tested in an independent validation cohort of fewer than 20 hyperthyroidism patients and approximately 17 patients who later progressed to ophthalmopathy. For training and testing, the 110 or so patients in the discovery cohort were randomly divided in a 7:3 ratio. In several Graves' hyperthyroidism patients, the study also compared T-cell repertoires from thyroid tissue with T-cell repertoires from blood. After sampling, hyperthyroidism patients received methimazole starting at 30 mg daily, and ophthalmopathy patients received high-dose intravenous methylprednisolone. According to the paper, TCR Vbeta CDR3 sequencing was carried out on 135 peripheral blood samples, which came from fewer than 50 ophthalmopathy, around 74 hyperthyroidism and about 17 progressor patients. The paper as a whole reports these results and caveats: A model built on a 13 V-J signature distinguished ophthalmopathy from stable hyperthyroidism, reaching around 88% sensitivity and about 81% specificity in cross-validation and 80%/75% in testing. During validation, the model predicted progression to ophthalmopathy a median of about 6.5 months ahead of onset, with almost 71% sensitivity and more than 72% specificity. Most expanded thyroid clonotypes (frequency above 0.001) were also found in blood, which suggests that blood repertoires may mirror thyroid immune responses. Sample size was not statistically predetermined, and blinding of investigators to group allocation was not performed.

From the cysteine through the phenylalanine, the CDR3 covers 14 amino acids. Of all the DNA, just the CDR3 is kept, 42 bases in frame from base 1. V is pruned by 10 bases and J by 8 bases, leaving 14 bases of the junction without a gene match. The germline V gene (reference sequence) specifies MNHEY as CDR1 and SMNVEV as CDR2. TCR beta CDR3 regions were amplified from RNA transcripts. A first-round RT-PCR of the TCR CDR3 used the HTBI primer set with the Qiagen OneStep RT-PCR kit. A second multiplex PCR round built the libraries, followed by size selection and purification. Sequencing of the libraries was done on an Illumina HiSeq2000 using paired-end 100 bp reads. In the paper's pipeline: SOAPnuke was used to process the raw data, removing reads that contained adapters or uncalled bases, had a mean Phred below 15, or lacked an exact match to the constant primer or identifier. COPE v1.2.5 was used to merge the high-quality paired reads, and each unique nucleotide sequence was defined as a clonotype. MiTCR v1.1 was used to align clonotypes to the IMGT TRBV, TRBD and TRBJ reference segments. Analysis was restricted to V-J combinations with a frequency above 0.0001, which covered approximately 99% of repertoires. The TCS score was defined as the ratio of F50 (clonal expansion) to E x V (chaos), calculated using BLOSUM62-based TCRdist between CDR3 peptides within each V-J. Welch's t-statistics and random forest reduced fewer than 550 V-J features to roughly 13, which were used in a naive Bayes classifier (R e1071). The raw public data were reprocessed by TCRdb itself: fastp quality trimming at Q25, MiXCR clonotype calling, in-frame beta chains only. Here each entry gathers all rows of one CDR3 protein and keeps the most common genes and DNA. None of the V and J calls come from the authors' own analysis; TCRdb made them. Recorded for this sample are around 340,000 distinct CDR3 sequences; approximately 15% of them occurred a single time. The ten biggest clones cover approximately 33% of the sample.

The receptor chain draws on TRBV27 and TRBJ2-5; 9 nucleotides in the junction match TRBD1. Input material: blood. The sequence derives from a man aged 30 to 45 with Graves' hyperthyroidism. Here the CDR3 is given as CANPGTGPCRTQYF. The sequenced DNA: TGTGCCAATCCCGGGACAGGGCCCTGTCGAACCCAGTACTTC.